This TCR beta chain was captured by sequencing in a study of cytomegalovirus exposure and HLA in healthy donors. Findings and caveats of the study: In the analysis, some V segments, TRBV6-2 and TRBV6-3 included, were excluded as indistinguishable. TCR beta chain V- and J-gene trimming was linked, in a later analysis, to a missense variant in DCLRE1C. Later analysis identified 16,000 or so TCR beta sequences associated with HLA alleles, using a false discovery rate threshold of 0.05. Researchers had no immune exposure information except CMV serostatus available.

The PCR had 60 Vbeta and 13 Jbeta primers. This table comes from immunoSEQ multiplex PCR, and its TCRdb copy is limited to in-frame clones, with some not included. Here the sample spans some 200,000 clones, about 80% being singletons. V was clipped by 3 bases and J by 6 bases; unmatched bases: 12. This CDR3 has 15 residues. Germline V lookup: CDR1 SGHRS, CDR2 YFSETQ. This clone turned up a few times. Its cognate antigen is unknown. This TCR derives from a man aged 18 to 30 in good health and CMV-seronegative. Sample: PBMCs. This chain links TRBV5-1 with TRBJ2-7, with TRBD2 matching over 7 bases. For the CDR3, the DNA is TGCGCCAGCAGCTGGGCGGGAGAGGGGTTTTCCGAGCAGTACTTC. Translation gives CASSWAGEGFSEQYF.